This TCR beta chain originates from a study of regulatory T cells in long-lasting Graves disease (dated by TCRdb to the early 2020s). Regarding the complete study: Patients with newly diagnosed Graves' disease had been on antithyroid drugs for under 3 months. A total of 33 samples were covered by TCR sequencing, comprising roughly 13 persistent and 20 or so newly diagnosed Graves' disease patients. The study was registered as a clinical trial and conducted in China. Peripheral blood TCR sequencing and RNA sequencing compared persistent Graves' disease patients with newly diagnosed Graves' disease patients. What the study reported, not specific to this receptor: As a limitation, the authors acknowledged that the small sample size may reduce accuracy. More public clonotypes were shared among persistent patients (roughly 2,700) than among newly diagnosed patients (approximately 930). Peripheral blood alone was examined, since thyroid tissue, which constituted the primary lesion, could not be accessed. Only the TCR beta chain was sequenced and analyzed. TRBV28, TRBJ1-2 and TRBJ2-5 were preferentially used in persistent disease, while TRBV20-1 and TRBJ2-1 were favored in newly diagnosed disease. Persistent Graves' disease patients showed lower TCR Shannon entropy and fewer highly expanded clones than newly diagnosed patients, suggesting clonal expansion.

This clonotype was picked up many times. Its antigen remains unidentified. No per-base quality is available; no much larger clone lies one base away. The library was generated by multiplex PCR. Sequencing used an Illumina HiSeq 4000. iRepertoire HTBI primers and Arm-PCR amplification of CDR3 regions were used to construct TCR beta libraries. Before sequencing, the PCR products underwent gel purification. Under the source paper's analysis protocol: Gene usage analysis of CDR3 amino acid clonotypes relied on the 60 or so TRBV and fewer than 15 TRBJ segments identified across samples. Filtered high-quality paired reads were merged into contigs using COPE and FqMerger. BLAST was used to align contigs to the IMGT TRBV, TRBD and TRBJ reference genes, and CDR3 was defined following IMGT. Clonotypes above 0.1% frequency were classified as highly expanded clones. Shannon entropy served as the measure of repertoire diversity, while the Gini coefficient captured V-J evenness. Clonotypes shared by more than one individual were considered public. Using fastp at Q25 and MiXCR, TCRdb reprocessed the public reads and kept productive beta chains. Each entry merges the rows of one CDR3 protein and shows their most common DNA and genes. None of the V and J calls come from the authors' own analysis; TCRdb made them. The sample table holds around 250,000 distinct CDR3 sequences, of which around 20% were seen once. The top ten clones comprise about 15% of the sample.

The time point label here, explained by the study, means: newly diagnosed GD, antithyroid drugs for less than 3 months. For both TCR sequencing and RNA sequencing, RNA was extracted from PBMCs using TRIzol. The diagnosis of Graves' disease followed American Thyroid Association guidelines. The patients came from an endocrinology department in Xi'an, China. Each patient gave approximately 8.8 milliliters of peripheral blood, collected in an EDTA anticoagulant tube. Ficoll Paque Plus density gradient separation was used to isolate PBMCs, and no additional T cell sorting was done. RNA quality was checked with an Agilent 2100 Bioanalyzer and agarose gel, and concentration with a NanoDrop 2000. The junction carries 15 bases between V and J, which are trimmed by 0 bases and 4 bases respectively. CDR1 DFQATT and CDR2 SNEGSKA are derived from the germline V gene (reference sequence). The cysteine opens and the phenylalanine closes a CDR3 of 16 amino acids. The kept DNA is CDR3 alone, 48 bases in frame from the first base.

This sequence uses TRBV20-1 and TRBJ2-2; TRBD2 is perhaps the D gene, given 5 matching bases. The TCR comes from a female donor with Graves disease. The input for sequencing was peripheral blood mononuclear cells (PBMCs), taken at new diagnosis, from a patient treated with antithyroid drugs. The CDR3 protein: CSARESGKSSTGELFF. The nucleotide sequence is given as TGCAGTGCTAGAGAGTCGGGAAAGTCGAGCACCGGGGAGCTGTTTTTT.